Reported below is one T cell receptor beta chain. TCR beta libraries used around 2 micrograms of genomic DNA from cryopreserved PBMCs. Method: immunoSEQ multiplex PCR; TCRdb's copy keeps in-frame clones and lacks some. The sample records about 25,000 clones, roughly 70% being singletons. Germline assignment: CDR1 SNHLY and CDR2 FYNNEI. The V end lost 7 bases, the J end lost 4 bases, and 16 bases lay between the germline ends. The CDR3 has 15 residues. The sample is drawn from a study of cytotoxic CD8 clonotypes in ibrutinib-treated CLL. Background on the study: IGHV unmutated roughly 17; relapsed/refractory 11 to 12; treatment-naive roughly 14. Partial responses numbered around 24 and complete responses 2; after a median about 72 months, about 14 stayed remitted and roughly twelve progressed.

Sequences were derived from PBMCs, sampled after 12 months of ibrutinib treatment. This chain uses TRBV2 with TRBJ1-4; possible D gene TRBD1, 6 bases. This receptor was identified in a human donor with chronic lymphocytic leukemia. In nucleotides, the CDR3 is TGTGCCAGCACCCAAGGGTGGGGGCTTAATGAAAAACTGTTTTTT. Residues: CASTQGWGLNEKLFF.